This T cell receptor (beta chain) was obtained from a study of cytomegalovirus exposure and HLA in healthy donors. Amplification used 60 Vbeta primers and 13 Jbeta primers. In the authors' methods: Per a later analysis, the number of unique TCR beta chains was about 80 million, of which about 11 million were shared. The data were produced by immunoSEQ multiplex PCR, yet TCRdb's version contains in-frame clones alone and is incomplete. That table furnishes V, J and clone size, whereas the DNA furnished D and trimming. Of roughly 150,000 clones in the sample, about 80% were seen once. In regard to this clone: Antigen: not known.

CDR3 length equals 13 residues. Per the germline V gene, CDR1 is MDHEN and CDR2 is SYDVKM. Deletions cut 7 bases from V and 3 bases from J, with 10 bases between. Overall study results and limits: Rarity characterized most TCR sequences, yet some public TCRs appeared in many donors.

The sequence was obtained from a woman in her forties in good health and CMV-seronegative. V and J are TRBV28 and TRBJ2-1; D remains unclear. Sequenced sample: PBMCs. CDR3 DNA: TGTGCCAGCAACCCCGCCGGCTACAATGAGCAGTTCTTC. Its protein product is CASNPAGYNEQFF. Drawing the rest from reference TRBV28 and TRBJ2-1, the complete variable domain is DVKVTQSSRYLVKRTGEKVFLECVQDMDHENMFWYRQDPGLGLRLIYFSYDVKMKEKGDIPEGYSVSREKKERFSLILESASTNQTSMYLCASNPAGYNEQFFGPGTRLTVL.